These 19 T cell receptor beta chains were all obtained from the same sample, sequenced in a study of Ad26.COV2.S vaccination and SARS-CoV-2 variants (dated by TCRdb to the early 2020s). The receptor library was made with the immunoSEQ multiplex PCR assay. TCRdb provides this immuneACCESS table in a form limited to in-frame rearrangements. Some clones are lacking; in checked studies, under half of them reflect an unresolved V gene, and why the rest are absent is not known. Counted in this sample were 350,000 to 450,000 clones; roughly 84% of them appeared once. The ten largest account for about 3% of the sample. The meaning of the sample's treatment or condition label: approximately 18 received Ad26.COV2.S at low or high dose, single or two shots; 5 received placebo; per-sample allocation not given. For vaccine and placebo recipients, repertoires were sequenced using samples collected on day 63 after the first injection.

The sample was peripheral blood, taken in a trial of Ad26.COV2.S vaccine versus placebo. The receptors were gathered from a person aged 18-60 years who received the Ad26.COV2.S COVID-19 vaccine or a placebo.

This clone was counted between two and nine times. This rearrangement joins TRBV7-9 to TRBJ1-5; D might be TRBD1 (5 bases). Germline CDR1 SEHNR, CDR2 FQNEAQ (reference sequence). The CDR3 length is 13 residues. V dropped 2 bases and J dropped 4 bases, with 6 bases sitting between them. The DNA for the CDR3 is TGTGCCAGCAGCTTAAGGGGAAATCAGCCCCAGCATTTT. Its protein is CASSLRGNQPQHF.

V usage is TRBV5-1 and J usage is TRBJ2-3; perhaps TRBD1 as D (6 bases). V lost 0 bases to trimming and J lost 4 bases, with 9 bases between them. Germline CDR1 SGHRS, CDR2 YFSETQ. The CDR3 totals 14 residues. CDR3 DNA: TGCGCCAGCAGCTTGGCCAACAGGGCAGATACGCAGTATTTT. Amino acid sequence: CASSLANRADTQYF.

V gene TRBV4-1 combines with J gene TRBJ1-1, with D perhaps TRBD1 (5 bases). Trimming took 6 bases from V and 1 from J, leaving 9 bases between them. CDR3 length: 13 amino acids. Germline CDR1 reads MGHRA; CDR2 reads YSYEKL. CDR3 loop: CASRPTENTEAFF. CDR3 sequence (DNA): TGCGCCAGCAGACCGACAGAGAACACTGAAGCTTTCTTT.

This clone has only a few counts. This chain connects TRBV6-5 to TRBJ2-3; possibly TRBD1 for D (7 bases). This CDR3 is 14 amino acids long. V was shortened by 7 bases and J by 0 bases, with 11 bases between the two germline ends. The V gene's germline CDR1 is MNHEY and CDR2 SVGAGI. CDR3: CASTGGYSTDTQYF. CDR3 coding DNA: TGTGCCAGCACAGGGGGGTATAGCACAGATACGCAGTATTTT.

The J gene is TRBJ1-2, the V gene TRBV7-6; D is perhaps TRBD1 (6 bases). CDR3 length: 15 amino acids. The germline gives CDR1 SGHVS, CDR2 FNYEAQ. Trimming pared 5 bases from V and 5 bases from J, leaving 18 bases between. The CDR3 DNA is TGTGCCAGCAGCCCCGGATTGGGCAGGGGTTATGGCTACACCTTC. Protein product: CASSPGLGRGYGYTF.

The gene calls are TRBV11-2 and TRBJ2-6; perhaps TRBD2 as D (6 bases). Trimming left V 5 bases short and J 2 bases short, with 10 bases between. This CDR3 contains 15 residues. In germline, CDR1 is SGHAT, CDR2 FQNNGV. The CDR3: CASSPGVPGANVLTF. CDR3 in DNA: TGTGCCAGCAGCCCGGGGGTGCCTGGGGCCAACGTCCTGACTTTC.

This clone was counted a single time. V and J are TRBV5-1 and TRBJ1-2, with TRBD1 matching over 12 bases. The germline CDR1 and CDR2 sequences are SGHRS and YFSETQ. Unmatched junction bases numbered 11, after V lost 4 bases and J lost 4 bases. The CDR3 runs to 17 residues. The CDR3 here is CASSRDPGQGASYGYTF. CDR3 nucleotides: TGCGCCAGCAGCAGAGACCCGGGACAGGGGGCTTCCTATGGCTACACCTTC.

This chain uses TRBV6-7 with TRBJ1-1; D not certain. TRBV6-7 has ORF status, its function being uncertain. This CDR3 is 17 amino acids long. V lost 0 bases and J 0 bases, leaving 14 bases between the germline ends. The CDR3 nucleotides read TGTGCCAGCAGTTACTCGACGGGTGGGTACATGAACACTGAAGCTTTCTTT. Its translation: CASSYSTGGYMNTEAFF.

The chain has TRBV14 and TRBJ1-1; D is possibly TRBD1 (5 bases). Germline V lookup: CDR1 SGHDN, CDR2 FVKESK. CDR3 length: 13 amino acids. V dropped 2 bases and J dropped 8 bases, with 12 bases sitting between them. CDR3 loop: CASSQIGTGEAFF. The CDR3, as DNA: TGTGCCAGCAGCCAAATTGGGACGGGAGAAGCTTTCTTT.

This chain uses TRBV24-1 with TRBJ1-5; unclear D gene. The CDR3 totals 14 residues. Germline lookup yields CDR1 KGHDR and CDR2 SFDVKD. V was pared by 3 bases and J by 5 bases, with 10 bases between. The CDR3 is CATSDGYVDQPQHF. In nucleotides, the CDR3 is TGTGCCACCAGTGATGGGTACGTCGATCAGCCCCAGCATTTT.

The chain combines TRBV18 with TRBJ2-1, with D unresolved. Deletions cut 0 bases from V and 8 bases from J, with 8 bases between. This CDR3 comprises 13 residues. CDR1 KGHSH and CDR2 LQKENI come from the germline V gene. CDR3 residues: CASSPPGFYEQFF. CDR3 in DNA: TGTGCCAGCTCACCACCGGGGTTCTATGAGCAGTTCTTC.

DNA of the CDR3: TGTGCCAGCAGCTTAAGACAGGGCAATTCACCCCTCCACTTT. This sequence encodes CASSLRQGNSPLHF. The rearrangement joins TRBV7-9 to TRBJ1-6, with TRBD1 identical over 7 bases. J lost 7 bases, V lost 2 bases, and 2 bases had no gene match. CDR3 length: 14 residues. Germline CDR1 SEHNR, CDR2 FQNEAQ (reference sequence).

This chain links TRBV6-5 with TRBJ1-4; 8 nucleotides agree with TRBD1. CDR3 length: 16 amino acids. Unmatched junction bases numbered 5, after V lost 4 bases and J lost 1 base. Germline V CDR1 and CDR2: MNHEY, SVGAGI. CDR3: CASSWTGLITNEKLFF. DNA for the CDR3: TGTGCCAGCAGTTGGACAGGGCTGATAACTAATGAAAAACTGTTTTTT.

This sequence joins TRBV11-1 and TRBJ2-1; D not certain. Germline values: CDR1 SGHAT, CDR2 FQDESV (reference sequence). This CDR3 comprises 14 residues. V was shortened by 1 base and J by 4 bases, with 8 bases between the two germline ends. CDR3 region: CASSLGWPYNEQFF. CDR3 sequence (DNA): TGTGCCAGCAGCTTAGGGTGGCCTTACAATGAGCAGTTCTTC.

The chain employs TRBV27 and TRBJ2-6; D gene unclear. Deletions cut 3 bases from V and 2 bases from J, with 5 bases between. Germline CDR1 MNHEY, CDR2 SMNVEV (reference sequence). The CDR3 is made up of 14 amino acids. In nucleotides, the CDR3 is TGTGCCAGCAGTTTGGGCGCTGGGGCCAACGTCCTGACTTTC. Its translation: CASSLGAGANVLTF.

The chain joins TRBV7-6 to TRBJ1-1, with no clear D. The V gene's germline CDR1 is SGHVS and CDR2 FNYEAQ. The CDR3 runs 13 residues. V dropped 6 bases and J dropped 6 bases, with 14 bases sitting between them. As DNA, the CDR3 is TGTGCCAGCAGTTCCCGACTAGGCGCTGAAGCTTTCTTT. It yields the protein CASSSRLGAEAFF.

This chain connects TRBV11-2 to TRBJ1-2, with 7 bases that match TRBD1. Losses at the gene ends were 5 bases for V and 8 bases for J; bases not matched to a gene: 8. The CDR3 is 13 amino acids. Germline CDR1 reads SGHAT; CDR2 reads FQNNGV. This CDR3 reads CASSVADRRGYTF. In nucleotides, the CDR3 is TGTGCCAGCAGCGTAGCGGACAGGAGAGGCTACACCTTC.

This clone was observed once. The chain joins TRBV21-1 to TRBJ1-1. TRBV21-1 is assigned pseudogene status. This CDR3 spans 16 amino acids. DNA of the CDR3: TGTGCCAGCAGCAAAGTCGGTTCCCGCGTAACCACTGAAGCTTTCTTT. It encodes CASSKVGSRVTTEAFF.

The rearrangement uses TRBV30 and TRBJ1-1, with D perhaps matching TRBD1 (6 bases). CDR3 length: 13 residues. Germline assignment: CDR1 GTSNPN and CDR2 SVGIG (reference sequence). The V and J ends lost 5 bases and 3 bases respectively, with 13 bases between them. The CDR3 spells CAWGTGLDTEAFF. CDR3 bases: TGTGCCTGGGGTACAGGGTTGGACACTGAAGCTTTCTTT.